These 18 T cell receptor beta chains came from one sample sequenced in a study of T cells after yellow fever vaccination. TCRdb re-called the 5' RACE reads with MiXCR, one entry per CDR3 protein. The repertoire holds about 580,000 distinct CDR3 sequences, with 17% as singletons. The starting material was PBMCs, obtained more than 4 days after the first yellow fever vaccination. These receptor sequences come from a man between 18 and 29 years old who received the YFV17D yellow fever vaccine.

In its sample, this clonotype was seen many times. The chain carries TRBV12-3 or TRBV12-4 and TRBJ1-5; unclear D gene. V was pared by 0 bases and J by 4 bases, with 4 bases between. The CDR3 sequence is 13 residues long. This CDR3 is CASSLAENQPQHF. The CDR3 DNA reads as TGTGCCAGCAGTTTAGCAGAGAATCAGCCCCAGCATTTT.

The chain has TRBV5-1 and TRBJ2-5; perhaps TRBD2 as D (7 bases). With 4 bases removed from V and 0 bases from J, the gap between germline ends came to 13 bases. Germline V gives CDR1 SGHRS, CDR2 YFSETQ. The CDR3 sequence is 15 residues long. CDR3 coding DNA: TGCGCCAGCAGCCGGGGGGCCTCGTACCAAGAGACCCAGTACTTC. Translating it yields CASSRGASYQETQYF.

This clonotype was recorded many times. The chain uses TRBV29-1 and TRBJ1-1; D is ambiguous. There are 13 residues in the CDR3. Germline CDR1 SQVTM, CDR2 ANQGSEA. V lost 2 bases to trimming and J lost 0 bases, with 7 bases between them. The CDR3 loop is CSVEPFVNTEAFF. Here the CDR3 DNA reads TGCAGCGTTGAACCGTTTGTGAACACTGAAGCTTTCTTT. Complete variable domain (other parts from reference TRBV29-1 and TRBJ1-1): SAVISQKPSRDICQRGTSLTIQCQVDSQVTMMFWYRQQPGQSLTLIATANQGSEATYESGFVIDKFPISRPNLTFSTLTVSNMSPEDSSIYLCSVEPFVNTEAFFGQGTRLTVV.

V is TRBV5-1 and J is TRBJ2-7; the D gene is possibly TRBD1 (6 bases). V lost 0 bases and J lost 1, with 11 bases in between. Germline V gene sequence: CDR1 SGHRS, CDR2 YFSETQ. The CDR3 is made up of 15 amino acids. The CDR3 DNA is TGCGCCAGCAGCTTGGCCGAACAGGGTTCCTACGAGCAGTACTTC. It yields the protein CASSLAEQGSYEQYF.

This CDR3 is CATSDFRSSSYNEQFF. The CDR3 DNA is TGTGCCACCAGTGATTTTCGGTCCAGCTCCTACAATGAGCAGTTCTTC. The chain is built from TRBV24-1 and TRBJ2-1; D ambiguous. The CDR3 spans 16 residues. V was cut by 1 base and J by 0 bases, with 9 bases left in between. In germline, CDR1 is KGHDR, CDR2 SFDVKD.

This clonotype occurred a few times. V and J are TRBV7-2 and TRBJ2-7, with 10 bases lining up with TRBD1. The CDR3 totals 14 residues. Losses at the gene ends were 5 bases for V and 10 bases for J; bases not matched to a gene: 11. CDR1 is SGHTA and CDR2 is FQGNSA in the germline V gene. The CDR3 sequence: CASSLDRGRDLQYF. The CDR3 DNA follows: TGTGCCAGCAGCCTCGACAGGGGGCGTGATCTACAGTACTTC.

This clonotype was seen a few times. The chain recombines TRBV20-1 with TRBJ1-1, with TRBD1 as a possible D gene (5 bases). Trimming took 4 bases from V and 8 from J, leaving 14 bases between them. The germline CDR1 and CDR2 sequences are DFQATT and SNEGSKA (reference sequence). The CDR3 is made up of 12 amino acids. CDR3 DNA: TGCAGTGCTAATCAGGGTCGGGGGGAAGCTTTCTTT. This encodes CSANQGRGEAFF.

The V and J genes are TRBV20-1 and TRBJ1-1; D perhaps matches TRBD1 (6 bases). The germline V gene encodes CDR1 DFQATT and CDR2 SNEGSKA (reference sequence). Trimming pared 0 bases from V and 3 bases from J, leaving 14 bases between. The CDR3 consists of 15 residues. This CDR3 reads CSAREGGAVYTEAFF. The CDR3 DNA is TGCAGTGCTAGAGAGGGGGGGGCGGTTTACACTGAAGCTTTCTTT.

The chain joins TRBV14 to TRBJ2-1; possibly TRBD1 or TRBD2 for D (5 bases each). Germline CDR1 and CDR2: SGHDN and FVKESK. V was shortened by 4 bases and J by 11 bases, with 24 bases between the two germline ends. The CDR3 spans 16 residues. CDR3: CASSPFRDLSHGKQFF. In DNA form, the CDR3 reads TGTGCCAGCAGCCCATTCCGGGACCTCAGCCATGGTAAGCAGTTCTTC.

The chain links TRBV5-1 to TRBJ2-2, with 9 bases aligning to TRBD2. This CDR3 has 16 residues. The ends lost 5 bases at V and 4 bases at J; junction bases unmatched: 9. Germline assignment: CDR1 SGHRS and CDR2 YFSETQ. CDR3 DNA sequence: TGCGCCAGCAGGGAACGTAGCGGGGGCCTCACCGGGGAGCTGTTTTTT. Translation gives CASRERSGGLTGELFF.

V is TRBV29-1 and J is TRBJ2-1; TRBD2 agrees at 10 bases. Germline trimming cut 4 bases from V and 2 bases from J; bases unmatched to any gene: 5. Germline CDR1 and CDR2: SQVTM and ANQGSEA. The CDR3 consists of 15 residues. DNA for the CDR3: TGCAGCGTTGCTAGCGGGGGAACCCCCTACAATGAGCAGTTCTTC. Protein sequence: CSVASGGTPYNEQFF.

This chain joins TRBV5-1 and TRBJ2-1; D not resolved. In germline, CDR1 is SGHRS, CDR2 YFSETQ. The CDR3 consists of 13 residues. V dropped 2 bases and J dropped 7 bases, with 10 bases sitting between them. The CDR3 region has the DNA TGCGCCAGCAGCTTTGGTGCCCAGAATGAGCAGTTCTTC. It codes for CASSFGAQNEQFF.

This clonotype appeared a few times. This sequence joins TRBV7-8 and TRBJ2-2; possible D gene TRBD1, 6 bases. Germline V gene lookup returns CDR1 SGHVS and CDR2 FQNEAQ. Trimming pared 7 bases from V and 8 bases from J, leaving 14 bases between. CDR3 length: 13 amino acids. The DNA for the CDR3 is TGTGCCAGCATGAGTAACAGGGTTGGGGAGCTGTTTTTT. Translated, it gives CASMSNRVGELFF.

The chain recombines TRBV27 with TRBJ1-2, with 7 nucleotides matching TRBD1. The CDR3 consists of 14 residues. V lost 6 bases to trimming and J lost 2 bases; unmatched junction nucleotides: 6. CDR1 is MNHEY and CDR2 is SMNVEV in the germline V gene (reference sequence). In DNA, the CDR3 is TGTGCCAGCAGGTCCCCGACAGGGAACTATGGCTACACCTTC. It encodes CASRSPTGNYGYTF.

The rearrangement links TRBV18 to TRBJ2-7; D is unresolved. This CDR3 contains 15 residues. CDR1 is KGHSH, CDR2 LQKENI, per germline. Deletions cut 6 bases from V and 2 bases from J, with 17 bases between. The chain's CDR3 is CASSARGLPTYEQYV. The CDR3 DNA follows: TGTGCCAGCTCCGCACGTGGGCTTCCCACCTACGAGCAGTACGTC.

This chain uses TRBV3-1 with TRBJ1-2; TRBD1 agrees at 7 bases. This CDR3 is 14 amino acids long. J lost 2 bases, V lost 2 bases, and 2 bases had no gene match. The germline CDR1 and CDR2 sequences are LGHDT and YNNKEL (reference sequence). The CDR3 loop is CASSQTGVNYGYTF. The DNA for the CDR3 is TGTGCCAGCAGCCAAACAGGGGTAAACTATGGCTACACCTTC.

The table lists this clonotype with a few counts. The chain joins TRBV7-9 to TRBJ2-7, with 8 bases aligning to TRBD2. The CDR3 has 16 residues. Trimming removed 4 bases from V and 0 bases from J; junction bases left unmatched: 8. From germline, CDR1 is SEHNR and CDR2 FQNEAQ (reference sequence). DNA of the CDR3: TGTGCCAGCAGCTCAACTTGGCGGGGGGACTCCTACGAGCAGTACTTC. It specifies CASSSTWRGDSYEQYF.

There are a few counts of this clonotype. The chain carries TRBV20-1 and TRBJ1-1; possibly TRBD1 for D (5 bases). The V and J ends lost 1 base and 3 bases respectively, with 15 bases between them. The germline gives CDR1 DFQATT, CDR2 SNEGSKA (reference sequence). The CDR3 contains 15 residues. CDR3 coding DNA: TGCAGTGCTAGAGGAAGCGGGGGACTTTACACTGAAGCTTTCTTT. This translates into CSARGSGGLYTEAFF.